The 30 T cell receptor beta chains listed next were all sequenced from one sample in a study of identical twins. Via MiXCR, TCRdb re-called the 5' RACE reads, giving one row per CDR3 protein. This table has about 250,000 distinct CDR3 sequences, around 7.6% appearing once. These data are also associated with another study on yellow fever vaccine responses in identical twins.

Specimen: CD8+ T cells sorted from blood. The origin of the receptors is a woman aged 18-29 years in good health.

The V and J genes are TRBV7-6 and TRBJ2-2, with unresolved D. Trimming stripped 2 bases from V and 2 bases from J, with 18 bases between. The CDR3 spans 18 residues. Germline values: CDR1 SGHVS, CDR2 FNYEAQ. The CDR3 is CASSLRFGGPANTGELFF. CDR3 bases: TGTGCCAGCAGCTTACGTTTTGGTGGTCCCGCCAACACCGGGGAGCTGTTTTTT. The full variable domain, in which reference TRBV7-6 and TRBJ2-2 provide the parts outside the CDR3, is GAGVSQSPRYKVTKRGQDVALRCDPISGHVSLYWYRQALGQGPEFLTYFNYEAQQDKSGLPNDRFSAERPEGSISTLTIQRTEQRDSAMYRCASSLRFGGPANTGELFFGEGSRLTVL.

This clonotype was recorded many times. The chain links TRBV12-3 or TRBV12-4 to TRBJ2-1; TRBD2 matches 10 bases. The CDR3 length is 16 residues. The V segment lost 2 bases and the J segment 4 bases; nucleotides outside the gene matches: 5. The CDR3 bases are TGTGCCAGCAGTTTACCCGGGACTAGCGAATACAATGAGCAGTTCTTC. Encoded protein: CASSLPGTSEYNEQFF.

This chain uses TRBV13 with TRBJ2-7; D may be TRBD2 (7 bases). The CDR3 sequence is 14 residues long. Germline CDR1 reads PRHDT; CDR2 reads FYEKMQ (reference sequence). V shed 3 bases and J shed 2 bases, with 11 bases lying between them. The DNA of the CDR3 is TGTGCCAGCAGCTTTCGGGGGGCCGCCTACGAGCAGTACTTC. Its protein product is CASSFRGAAYEQYF.

This clonotype was recorded at least ten times. The chain is built from TRBV3-1 and TRBJ1-3; D not resolved. Germline-derived CDR1 and CDR2 are LGHDT and YNNKEL (reference sequence). V was shortened by 4 bases and J by 0 bases, with 16 bases between the two germline ends. This CDR3 has 17 residues. The CDR3 nucleotides read TGTGCCAGCAGCCTCCTTAGGACGGACGTCTCTGGAAACACCATATATTTT. Translating it yields CASSLLRTDVSGNTIYF. The variable domain in full, with the rest retrieved from reference TRBV3-1 and TRBJ1-3, is DTAVSQTPKYLVTQMGNDKSIKCEQNLGHDTMYWYKQDSKKFLKIMFSYNNKELIINETVPNRFSPKSPDKAHLNLHINSLELGDSAVYFCASSLLRTDVSGNTIYFGEGSWLTVV.

This clonotype was recorded at least ten times. The junction departs from the called germline gene at one end, perhaps through a read error. The CDR3 region is CASSTPRGAAKTGELFF. The CDR3 DNA reads as TGTGCCAGCAGCACACCGCGGGGGGCGGCGAAGACCGGGGAGCTGTTTTTT. This chain uses TRBV7-8 with TRBJ2-2; TRBD2 aligns across 8 bases. Germline lookup yields CDR1 SGHVS and CDR2 FQNEAQ. The CDR3 spans 17 residues. Supplemented by reference TRBV7-8 and TRBJ2-2, the full variable domain reads GAGVSQSPRYKVAKRGQDVALRCDPISGHVSLFWYQQALGQGPEFLTYFQNEAQLDKSGLPSDRFFAERPEGSVSTLKIQRTQQEDSAVYLCASSTPRGAAKTGELFFGEGSRLTVL.

The CDR3 is CSARDIKGLGYNEQFF. The CDR3 bases are TGCAGTGCTAGAGATATAAAGGGACTCGGCTATAATGAGCAGTTCTTC. V and J are TRBV20-1 and TRBJ2-1, with D tentatively TRBD2 (6 bases). The CDR3 extends over 16 amino acids. Germline V CDR1 and CDR2: DFQATT, SNEGSKA (reference sequence). V was pared by 0 bases and J by 7 bases, with 19 bases between.

The rearrangement joins TRBV6-1 to TRBJ2-7; the D gene is possibly TRBD2 (6 bases). The CDR3 loop spans 17 amino acids. V dropped 0 bases and J dropped 1 base, with 16 bases sitting between them. Per the germline V gene, CDR1 is MNHNS and CDR2 is SASEGT. This CDR3 is CASSEASWLRDSYEQYF. In nucleotides, the CDR3 is TGTGCCAGCAGTGAAGCCTCGTGGTTGCGGGATTCCTACGAGCAGTACTTC.

The chain links TRBV2 to TRBJ2-3; 9 nucleotides agree with TRBD2. From germline, CDR1 is SNHLY and CDR2 FYNNEI. This CDR3 region has 16 residues. With V trimmed by 5 bases and J by 0 bases, 6 bases remained unmatched. The CDR3 loop is CASSSPSGASTDTQYF. DNA of the CDR3: TGTGCCAGCAGTTCCCCTAGCGGGGCTAGCACAGATACGCAGTATTTT.

In this sample, this clonotype turned up a few times. The CDR3 loop reads CASSVGLGISNEQFF. The CDR3 bases are TGTGCCAGCAGTGTCGGACTAGGCATATCCAATGAGCAGTTCTTC. The chain recombines TRBV2 with TRBJ2-1; TRBD2 aligns across 7 bases. Germline V gene sequence: CDR1 SNHLY, CDR2 FYNNEI. The V segment lost 4 bases and the J segment 6 bases; nucleotides outside the gene matches: 9. This CDR3 has 15 amino acids. The full variable domain, completed using reference TRBV2 and TRBJ2-1, is EPEVTQTPSHQVTQMGQEVILRCVPISNHLYFYWYRQILGQKVEFLVSFYNNEISEKSEIFDDQFSVERPDGSNFTLKIRSTKLEDSAMYFCASSVGLGISNEQFFGPGTRLTVL.

The chain is built from TRBV6-5 and TRBJ2-2; possibly TRBD2 for D (5 bases). The CDR3 runs 16 residues. Germline lookup yields CDR1 MNHEY and CDR2 SVGAGI. Trimming left V 2 bases short and J 3 bases short, with 13 bases between. The chain's CDR3 is CASSYGGGSDTGELFF. The CDR3 region has the DNA TGTGCCAGCAGTTACGGTGGCGGGTCGGACACCGGGGAGCTGTTTTTT.

Worth noting for this clonotype: A clone one base away is much larger, so this may be a read error. The chain joins TRBV7-8 to TRBJ2-2, with no clear D. The CDR3 is made up of 12 amino acids. Trimming stripped 2 bases from V and 6 bases from J, with 4 bases between. CDR1 and CDR2 from the germline V gene are SGHVS and FQNEAQ. The CDR3 nucleotides are TGTGCCAGCAGCTTAAGGGCCGGGGAGCTGTTTTTT. Its translation: CASSLRAGELFF.

This clonotype has only a few counts. The V and J genes are TRBV15 and TRBJ1-5; D may be TRBD1 (5 bases). Deletions cut 0 bases from V and 4 bases from J, with 10 bases between. CDR1 LNHNV and CDR2 YYDKDF come from the germline V gene (reference sequence). The CDR3 has 15 amino acids. The CDR3 region is CATSRDFGGNQPQHF. The CDR3 DNA reads as TGTGCCACCAGCAGAGATTTCGGGGGGAATCAGCCCCAGCATTTT.

The chain combines TRBV24-1 with TRBJ2-1, with TRBD2 identical over 7 bases. Germline V CDR1 and CDR2: KGHDR, SFDVKD. Germline trimming cut 2 bases from V and 3 bases from J; bases unmatched to any gene: 3. There are 15 residues in the CDR3. The CDR3, as DNA: TGTGCCACCAGTGATTCGGCTAGCGGCTACAATGAGCAGTTCTTC. Protein: CATSDSASGYNEQFF.

This clonotype has only a few counts. The chain has TRBV6-5 and TRBJ2-7; no firm D call. V gave up 2 bases and J gave up 6 bases, with 11 bases separating them. Germline V gene sequence: CDR1 MNHEY, CDR2 SVGAGI. This CDR3 has 13 amino acids. CDR3 residues: CASSYGSALEQYF. In DNA, the CDR3 is TGTGCCAGCAGTTACGGTTCAGCGCTCGAGCAGTACTTC.

The rearrangement links TRBV14 to TRBJ2-3; 7 nucleotides agree with TRBD1. The CDR3 is 16 amino acids. V trimming: 4 bases; J trimming: 2 bases; junction bases outside the gene matches: 9. CDR1 and CDR2 (germline): SGHDN, FVKESK. The CDR3 spells CASSREQGPDTDTQYF. The DNA of the CDR3 is TGTGCCAGCAGCCGAGAACAGGGGCCCGACACAGATACGCAGTATTTT.

The chain couples TRBV12-5 to TRBJ2-1; 10 positions agree with TRBD2. V was pared by 5 bases and J by 5 bases, with 3 bases of the junction left unmatched. CDR1 and CDR2 from the germline V gene are LGHNT and FRNRAP. There are 14 residues in the CDR3. CDR3 residues: CASGPGTSDNEQFF. The CDR3 nucleotides read TGTGCTAGTGGTCCCGGGACTAGCGACAATGAGCAGTTCTTC.

This sequence joins TRBV20-1 and TRBJ2-6; D is perhaps TRBD2 (5 bases). From germline, CDR1 is DFQATT and CDR2 SNEGSKA (reference sequence). Trimming stripped 6 bases from V and 4 bases from J, with 10 bases between. This CDR3 has 13 residues. CDR3 coding DNA: TGCAGTGCCTCCCCGGGAGGGGCCAACGTCCTGACTTTC. Translated: CSASPGGANVLTF.

V is TRBV3-1 and J is TRBJ1-2; no reliable D call. CDR1 is LGHDT, CDR2 YNNKEL, per germline (reference sequence). V was shortened by 3 bases and J by 6 bases, with 11 bases between the two germline ends. The CDR3 totals 13 residues. The CDR3, as DNA: TGTGCCAGCAGCCAGACGGGTTTGGATGGCTACACCTTC. It codes for CASSQTGLDGYTF.

The chain employs TRBV15 and TRBJ2-3; the match to TRBD2 covers 11 bases. The junction had 4 bases not matched to a gene; V was cut back by 8 bases and J by 0 bases. The CDR3 sequence is 15 residues long. The germline CDR1 and CDR2 sequences are LNHNV and YYDKDF (reference sequence). CDR3 coding DNA: TGTGCCACCTCGACTAGCGGGGCGAGCACAGATACGCAGTATTTT. Encoded protein: CATSTSGASTDTQYF. Full variable domain (outside the CDR3, taken from reference TRBV15 and TRBJ2-3): DAMVIQNPRYQVTQFGKPVTLSCSQTLNHNVMYWYQQKSSQAPKLLFHYYDKDFNNEADTPDNFQSRRPNTSFCFLDIRSPGLGDTAMYLCATSTSGASTDTQYFGPGTRLTVL.

In this sample, this clonotype turned up many times. The gene calls are TRBV5-1 and TRBJ2-7, with 11 bases matching TRBD2. V trimming: 5 bases; J trimming: 0 bases; junction bases outside the gene matches: 4. Germline values: CDR1 SGHRS, CDR2 YFSETQ. This CDR3 is built from 15 residues. As DNA, the CDR3 is TGCGCCAGCAGGTCTACTAGCGGGAGCTCCTACGAGCAGTACTTC. Translated: CASRSTSGSSYEQYF.

In its sample, this clonotype was seen a few times. The gene calls are TRBV2 and TRBJ2-1; no clear D gene. Germline V gene data show CDR1 as SNHLY and CDR2 as FYNNEI. CDR3 size: 15 residues. The V and J ends lost 4 bases and 5 bases respectively, with 15 bases between them. The CDR3 loop reads CASSVESRRNNEQFF. CDR3 DNA: TGTGCCAGCAGTGTAGAAAGTAGGCGGAACAATGAGCAGTTCTTC.

This clonotype was counted many times. V and J are TRBV6-1 and TRBJ1-5; no clear D gene. Trimming removed 2 bases from V and 5 bases from J, with 13 bases in between. CDR1 is MNHNS and CDR2 is SASEGT in the germline V gene. CDR3 length: 15 amino acids. CDR3 in amino acids: CASSEMERGDQPQHF. DNA of the CDR3: TGTGCCAGCAGTGAAATGGAACGAGGAGATCAGCCCCAGCATTTT.

In its sample, this clonotype was seen a few times. The chain is built from TRBV12-3 or TRBV12-4 and TRBJ2-7, with D perhaps TRBD2 (5 bases). V lost 5 bases to trimming and J lost 0 bases, with 11 bases between them. This CDR3 comprises 14 residues. CDR3 loop: CASSEGMASYEQYF. The CDR3 coding sequence is TGTGCCAGCAGTGAGGGCATGGCCTCCTACGAGCAGTACTTC.

This clonotype was counted ten times or more. J is TRBJ2-3 and V is TRBV4-1, with D uncertain. The CDR3 sequence is 14 residues long. Germline CDR1 MGHRA, CDR2 YSYEKL. V dropped 0 bases and J dropped 2 bases, with 6 bases sitting between them. CDR3 nucleotides: TGCGCCAGCAGCCAAGAACGCTCCACAGATACGCAGTATTTT. As protein: CASSQERSTDTQYF.

This clonotype has only a few counts. The chain recombines TRBV5-1 with TRBJ1-2, with TRBD1 matching 10 bases. This CDR3 is 15 amino acids long. Germline values: CDR1 SGHRS, CDR2 YFSETQ. The V and J ends lost 0 bases and 6 bases, in that order; junction bases with no gene match: 5. The CDR3: CASSLASTGGNGYTF. In nucleotides, the CDR3 is TGCGCCAGCAGCTTGGCCTCGACAGGGGGCAATGGCTACACCTTC.

This clonotype was found many times. This sequence joins TRBV27 and TRBJ1-2; 9 bases agree with TRBD1. With 5 bases clipped from V and 6 bases from J, the junction kept 13 bases outside the gene matches. The CDR3 has 16 amino acids. Germline CDR1 is MNHEY and CDR2 is SMNVEV (reference sequence). CDR3 amino acids: CASSPNPQGAIHGYTF. CDR3 nucleotide sequence: TGTGCCAGCAGTCCAAATCCACAGGGGGCAATACATGGCTACACCTTC.

This chain uses TRBV7-9 with TRBJ2-5; a weak D match, TRBD2 (5 bases). V lost 4 bases and J lost 9, with 15 bases in between. CDR3 size: 13 residues. Germline lookup yields CDR1 SEHNR and CDR2 FQNEAQ (reference sequence). In DNA form, the CDR3 reads TGTGCCAGCAGCTCCTCCTTTGTCGGGGCCCAGTACTTC. It is translated as CASSSSFVGAQYF.

This clonotype is medium-sized in the sample. This chain uses TRBV29-1 with TRBJ2-1; D not certain. Trimming pared 2 bases from V and 8 bases from J, leaving 10 bases between. CDR3 length equals 12 residues. Germline-derived CDR1 and CDR2 are SQVTM and ANQGSEA. The CDR3 bases are TGCAGCGTTGAACCAGGACGAGATGAGCAGTTCTTC. This codes for CSVEPGRDEQFF.

The rearrangement joins TRBV20-1 to TRBJ2-1; 9 bases agree with TRBD2. From germline, CDR1 is DFQATT and CDR2 SNEGSKA (reference sequence). Germline trimming cut 6 bases from V and 2 bases from J; bases unmatched to any gene: 11. The CDR3 spans 16 residues. The CDR3 bases are TGCAGTGCCCGACTTCTAGCGGGGTGGCCCTACAATGAGCAGTTCTTC. This codes for CSARLLAGWPYNEQFF.

The chain is built from TRBV28 and TRBJ2-5; TRBD1 agrees at 7 bases. This CDR3 has 14 residues. J gave up 3 bases and V 6 bases, and 7 bases lay outside the gene matches. Germline V gives CDR1 MDHEN, CDR2 SYDVKM. The DNA of the CDR3 is TGTGCCAGCAGCCCTGACAGGGCAGAAGAGACCCAGTACTTC. Translating it yields CASSPDRAEETQYF.